This record concerns one T cell receptor (beta chain) sequence. This entry comes from a study of T cell responses to AZD1222 COVID-19 vaccine. The wider study: Analyses pooled second doses at about 4 or about 12 weeks.

V was pared by 7 bases and J by 9 bases, with 16 bases of the junction left unmatched. The germline CDR1 and CDR2 sequences are SNHLY and FYNNEI. This CDR3 has 15 amino acids. Profiled with immunoSEQ multiplex PCR; TCRdb holds only in-frame clones, not every one. Among 130,000 or so clones listed, 80% to 95% were seen once. The chain employs TRBV2 and TRBJ2-7; TRBD2 matches 9 bases. This sequence originates from an adult in good health. The material sequenced was peripheral blood, taken on day 0 of AZD1222 vaccination. The DNA for the CDR3 is TGTGCCAGCAACCTTTTGACTAGCGGTCCTAAGGGGCAGTACTTC. Translation: CASNLLTSGPKGQYF.